Listed here are 13 T cell receptor beta chains from one sample, sequenced in a study of blood T cell repertoires in COVID-19. Only in-frame clones appear in the TCRdb table, and some are missing; sequencing was by immunoSEQ multiplex PCR. The repertoire consists of about 74,000 clones, with about 80% occurring once and the leading ten covering around 16%. Specimen: peripheral blood. The receptors originated from a human donor in a cohort sampled during active COVID-19.

Concerning this clone itself: Other DNA sequences in the sample encode the same CDR3. J is TRBJ1-1 and V is TRBV7-2; possibly TRBD1 for D (5 bases). This CDR3 is 13 amino acids long. Trimming cost V 3 bases and J 1 base, with 6 bases left between them. CDR1 is SGHTA, CDR2 FQGNSA, per germline. CDR3 residues: CASSLTENTEAFF. The DNA for the CDR3 is TGTGCCAGCAGCTTGACAGAGAACACTGAAGCTTTCTTT.

The gene calls are TRBV11-2 and TRBJ2-7; D perhaps matches TRBD2 (5 bases). Germline loops: CDR1 SGHAT, CDR2 FQNNGV. The CDR3 contains 14 residues. The V end was cut by 4 bases, the J end by 6 bases, with 16 bases between. As DNA, the CDR3 is TGTGCCAGCAGCTCACACCCAACGGGGTCCGAGCAGTACTTC. Translation gives CASSSHPTGSEQYF.

The gene calls are TRBV30 and TRBJ1-3; D perhaps matches TRBD1 (5 bases). Germline CDR1 is GTSNPN and CDR2 is SVGIG (reference sequence). The CDR3 is 14 residues long. The V and J ends lost 2 bases and 2 bases respectively, with 10 bases between them. The DNA for the CDR3 is TGTGCCTGGAGTAGGCAGGGCACTGGAAACACCATATATTTT. Translating gives CAWSRQGTGNTIYF.

The chain combines TRBV30 with TRBJ2-3; 8 bases line up with TRBD2. The J segment lost 5 bases and the V segment lost 3 bases, leaving 4 bases of the junction unmatched. Germline lookup yields CDR1 GTSNPN and CDR2 SVGIG (reference sequence). This CDR3 is 13 amino acids long. The CDR3 nucleotides read TGTGCCTGGAGCGGGAGGGCCAGAGATACGCAGTATTTT. Amino acid sequence: CAWSGRARDTQYF.

This chain joins TRBV28 and TRBJ2-1; TRBD2 matches at 14 bases. Germline V gene sequence: CDR1 MDHEN, CDR2 SYDVKM. V lost 4 bases and J lost 6; bases outside the gene matches: 2. This CDR3 contains 15 residues. Written as DNA, the CDR3 is TGTGCCAGCAGTTCGGGACTAGCGGGAGCCAATGAGCAGTTCTTC. The encoded protein is CASSSGLAGANEQFF.

This clone was counted a few times. This chain links TRBV4-1 with TRBJ2-7, with 9 bases fitting TRBD2. Germline V gives CDR1 MGHRA, CDR2 YSYEKL. The CDR3 runs 15 residues. V trimming: 0 bases; J trimming: 7 bases; junction bases outside the gene matches: 7. The CDR3 nucleotides read TGCGCCAGCAGCCAAGAAATAGCGGGAGTGGGGGAGCAGTACTTC. Translated: CASSQEIAGVGEQYF.

In its sample, this clone was seen a few times. The rearrangement uses TRBV7-9 and TRBJ2-3; TRBD1 aligns across 10 bases. The ends lost 2 bases at V and 3 bases at J; junction bases unmatched: 5. Germline CDR1 SEHNR, CDR2 FQNEAQ (reference sequence). This CDR3 is built from 16 residues. CDR3 loop: CASSLNRDRGTDTQYF. Written as DNA, the CDR3 is TGTGCCAGCAGCTTAAATCGGGACAGGGGTACAGATACGCAGTATTTT.

This clone was seen a few times. An end of the junction differs from the germline gene, which may be a read error. The chain is built from TRBV5-1 and TRBJ2-7; D gene ambiguous. This CDR3 spans 13 amino acids. Germline V gene sequence: CDR1 SGHRS, CDR2 YFSETQ. CDR3 in amino acids: CASSLTASHEQYF. The CDR3 DNA reads as TGCGCCAGCAGCTTGACTGCCTCCCACGAGCAGTACTTC. The variable domain in full, completed from reference TRBV5-1 and TRBJ2-7, reads KAGVTQTPRYLIKTRGQQVTLSCSPISGHRSVSWYQQTPGQGLQFLFEYFSETQRNKGNFPGRFSGRQFSNSRSEMNVSTLELGDSALYLCASSLTASHEQYFGPGTRLTVT.

This sequence joins TRBV5-4 and TRBJ2-7; possibly TRBD2 for D (6 bases). Germline assignment: CDR1 SGHNT and CDR2 YYREEE (reference sequence). V was cut by 3 bases and J by 2 bases, with 15 bases left in between. The CDR3 totals 15 residues. CDR3 nucleotide sequence: TGTGCCAGCAGCTCTAGCGCCAACTCAGCCTACGAGCAGTACTTC. Amino acids: CASSSSANSAYEQYF.

CDR3 coding DNA: TGTGCCAGCAGCCAATGGCTAGCGGAGGAGGATACGCAGTATTTT. It specifies CASSQWLAEEDTQYF. The J gene is TRBJ2-3, the V gene TRBV4-2; TRBD2 matches 7 bases. Germline V gives CDR1 LGHNA, CDR2 YNFKEQ. The CDR3 runs to 15 residues. The V and J ends lost 2 bases and 6 bases, in that order; junction bases with no gene match: 8.

V usage is TRBV19 and J usage is TRBJ1-6, with a possible D match to TRBD1 (6 bases). The CDR3 is made up of 17 amino acids. Germline lookup yields CDR1 LNHDA and CDR2 SQIVND (reference sequence). V lost 4 bases and J 14 bases, leaving 27 bases between the germline ends. The CDR3 bases are TGTGCCAGTAGTAATGATGTGACGACAGGCTGGTCGGAGGCCCTCCACTTT. This translates into CASSNDVTTGWSEALHF.

This clone was seen at least ten times. The chain joins TRBV30 to TRBJ2-7; 8 bases align to TRBD2. The J segment lost 6 bases and the V segment lost 5 bases, leaving 15 bases of the junction unmatched. The CDR3 contains 15 residues. Per germline, CDR1 GTSNPN and CDR2 SVGIG (reference sequence). The CDR3 DNA reads TGTGCCTGGGCCCCTCGAGGCAGCGGGAGTAGCGAGCAGTACTTC. This codes for CAWAPRGSGSSEQYF.

The chain combines TRBV7-9 with TRBJ1-2, with 7 nucleotides matching TRBD1. The CDR3 is made up of 14 amino acids. V dropped 6 bases and J dropped 5; count of bases not matched to a gene: 9. Germline V CDR1 and CDR2: SEHNR, FQNEAQ (reference sequence). CDR3 coding DNA: TGTGCCAGCAGTAAAGTGGGACAGATATATGGCTACACCTTC. Protein: CASSKVGQIYGYTF.